This TCR beta chain derives from a study of siplizumab effects on memory and regulatory T cells. TCR templates numbering around 9.6 x 10^4 were assayed per sample. The assay was immunoSEQ multiplex PCR, and TCRdb's table has in-frame clones only and misses some. The sample lists more than 90,000 clones; about 93% were seen once. The V end lost 1 base, the J end lost 5 bases, and 16 bases lay between the germline ends. The CDR3 loop spans 16 amino acids. Germline V gives CDR1 MDHEN, CDR2 SYDVKM. The chain recombines TRBV28 with TRBJ2-3; tentatively, D is TRBD2 (6 bases). The TCR was taken from a human donor in good health. The sample consisted of non-Treg CD4+ T cells sorted from blood. The DNA of the CDR3 is TGTGCCAGCAGTTTATTCGCGGGACCTTTAGAAGATACGCAGTATTTT. Translation: CASSLFAGPLEDTQYF. Variable domain in full (rest from reference TRBV28 and TRBJ2-3): DVKVTQSSRYLVKRTGEKVFLECVQDMDHENMFWYRQDPGLGLRLIYFSYDVKMKEKGDIPEGYSVSREKKERFSLILESASTNQTSMYLCASSLFAGPLEDTQYFGPGTRLTVL.